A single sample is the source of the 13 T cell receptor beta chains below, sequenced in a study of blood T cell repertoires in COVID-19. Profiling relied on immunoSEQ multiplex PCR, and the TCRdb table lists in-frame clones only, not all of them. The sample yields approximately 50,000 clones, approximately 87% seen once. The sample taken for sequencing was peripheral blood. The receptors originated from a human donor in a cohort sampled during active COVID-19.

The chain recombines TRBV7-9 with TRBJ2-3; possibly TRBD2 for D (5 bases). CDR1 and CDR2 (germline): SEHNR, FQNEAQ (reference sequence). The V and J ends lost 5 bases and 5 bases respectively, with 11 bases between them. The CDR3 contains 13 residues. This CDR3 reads CASSRGFVDTQYF. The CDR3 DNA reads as TGTGCCAGCAGCCGCGGGTTTGTAGATACGCAGTATTTT.

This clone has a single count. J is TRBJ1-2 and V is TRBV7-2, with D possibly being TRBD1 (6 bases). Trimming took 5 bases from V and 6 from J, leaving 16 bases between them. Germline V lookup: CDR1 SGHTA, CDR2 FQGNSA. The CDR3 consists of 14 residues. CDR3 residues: CASSGNRVGDGYTF. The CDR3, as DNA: TGTGCCAGCAGCGGAAACAGGGTCGGCGATGGCTACACCTTC.

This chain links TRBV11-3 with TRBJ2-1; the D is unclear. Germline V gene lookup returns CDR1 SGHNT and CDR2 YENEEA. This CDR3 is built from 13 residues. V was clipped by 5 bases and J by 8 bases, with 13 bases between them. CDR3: CASSPPEVHEQFF. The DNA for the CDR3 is TGTGCCAGCAGCCCCCCAGAGGTCCATGAGCAGTTCTTC. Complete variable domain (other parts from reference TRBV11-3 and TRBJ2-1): EAGVVQSPRYKIIEKKQPVAFWCNPISGHNTLYWYLQNLGQGPELLIRYENEEAVDDSQLPKDRFSAERLKGVDSTLKIQPAELGDSAVYLCASSPPEVHEQFFGPGTRLTVL.

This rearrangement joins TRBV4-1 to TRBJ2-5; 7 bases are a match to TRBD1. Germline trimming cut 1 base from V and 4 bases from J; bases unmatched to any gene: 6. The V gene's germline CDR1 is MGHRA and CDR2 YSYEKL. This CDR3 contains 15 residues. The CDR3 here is CASSQGRQGIETQYF. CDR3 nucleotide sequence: TGCGCCAGCAGCCAAGGCCGACAGGGCATAGAGACCCAGTACTTC.

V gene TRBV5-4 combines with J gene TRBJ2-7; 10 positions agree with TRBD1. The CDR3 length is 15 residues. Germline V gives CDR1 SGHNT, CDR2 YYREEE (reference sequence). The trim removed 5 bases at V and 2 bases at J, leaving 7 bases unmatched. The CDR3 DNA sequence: TGTGCCAGCAGAGAGGGACAGGGGTGGGCCTACGAGCAGTACTTC. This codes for CASREGQGWAYEQYF. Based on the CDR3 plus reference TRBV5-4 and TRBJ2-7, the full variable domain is ETGVTQSPTHLIKTRGQQVTLRCSSQSGHNTVSWYQQALGQGPQFIFQYYREEENGRGNFPPRFSGLQFPNYSSELNVNALELDDSALYLCASREGQGWAYEQYFGPGTRLTVT.

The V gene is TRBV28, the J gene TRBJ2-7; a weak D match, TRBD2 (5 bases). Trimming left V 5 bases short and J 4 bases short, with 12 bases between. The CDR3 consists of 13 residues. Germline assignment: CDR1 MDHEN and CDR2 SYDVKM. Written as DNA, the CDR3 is TGTGCCAGCAGTCTTCCCGGCGGGTACGAGCAGTACTTC. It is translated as CASSLPGGYEQYF.

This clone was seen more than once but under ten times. CDR3 in DNA: TGTGCCAGCAGTGAAGAGGTAGGTCTACAGGTTGAGCAGTTCTTC. Protein: CASSEEVGLQVEQFF. The chain links TRBV2 to TRBJ2-1, with a tentative D call TRBD1 (5 bases). Trimming pared 1 base from V and 9 bases from J, leaving 16 bases between. Germline V CDR1 and CDR2: SNHLY, FYNNEI. The CDR3 is made up of 15 amino acids.

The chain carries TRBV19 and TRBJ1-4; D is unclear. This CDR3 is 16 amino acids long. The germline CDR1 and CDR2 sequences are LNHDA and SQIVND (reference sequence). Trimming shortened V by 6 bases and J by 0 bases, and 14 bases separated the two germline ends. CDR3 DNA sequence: TGTGCCAGTAGCAGACGAGACACGGCAACTAATGAAAAACTGTTTTTT. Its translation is CASSRRDTATNEKLFF.

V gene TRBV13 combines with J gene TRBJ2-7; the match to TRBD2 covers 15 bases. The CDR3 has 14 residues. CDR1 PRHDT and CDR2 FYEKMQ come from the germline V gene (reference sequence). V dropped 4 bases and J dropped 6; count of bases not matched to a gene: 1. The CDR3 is CASSWGLAGGEQYF. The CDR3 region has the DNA TGTGCCAGCAGCTGGGGACTAGCGGGAGGCGAGCAGTACTTC.

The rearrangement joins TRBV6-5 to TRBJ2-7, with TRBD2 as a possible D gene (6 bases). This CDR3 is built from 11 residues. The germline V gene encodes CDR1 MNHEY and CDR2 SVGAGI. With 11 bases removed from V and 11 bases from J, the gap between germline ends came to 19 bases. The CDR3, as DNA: TGTGCCTCACACTCCGGGGGTACCAAGTACTTC. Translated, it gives CASHSGGTKYF.

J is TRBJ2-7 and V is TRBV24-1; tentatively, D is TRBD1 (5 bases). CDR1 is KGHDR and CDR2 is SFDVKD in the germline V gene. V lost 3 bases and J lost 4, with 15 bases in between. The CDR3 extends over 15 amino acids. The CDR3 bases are TGTGCCACCAGTGATCCAAATTCCCGACAGTACGAGCAGTACTTC. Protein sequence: CATSDPNSRQYEQYF.

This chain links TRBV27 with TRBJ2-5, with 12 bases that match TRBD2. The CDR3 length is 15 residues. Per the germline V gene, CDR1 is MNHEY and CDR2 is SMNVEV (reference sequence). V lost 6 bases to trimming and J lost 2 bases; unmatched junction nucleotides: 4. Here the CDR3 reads CASRGTSGRQETQYF. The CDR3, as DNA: TGTGCCAGCAGAGGAACTAGCGGGAGGCAAGAGACCCAGTACTTC.

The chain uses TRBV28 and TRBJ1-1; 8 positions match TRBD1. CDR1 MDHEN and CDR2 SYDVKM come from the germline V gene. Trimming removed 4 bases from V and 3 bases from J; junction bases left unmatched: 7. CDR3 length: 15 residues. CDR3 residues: CASSWTGRVDTEAFF. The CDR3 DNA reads TGTGCCAGCAGTTGGACAGGGAGGGTCGACACTGAAGCTTTCTTT. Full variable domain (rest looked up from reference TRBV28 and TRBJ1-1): DVKVTQSSRYLVKRTGEKVFLECVQDMDHENMFWYRQDPGLGLRLIYFSYDVKMKEKGDIPEGYSVSREKKERFSLILESASTNQTSMYLCASSWTGRVDTEAFFGQGTRLTVV.